Listed below are T cell receptor beta chains from one sample, sequenced in a study of T-cell memory formation after mild COVID-19. TCRdb reanalysed the 5' RACE reads using MiXCR and keeps one entry per CDR3 protein. The sample shows about 170,000 distinct CDR3 sequences, around 13% of them seen only once. Sequencing was performed on PBMCs or a T cell subset sorted from them (not recorded which). The origin of the receptors is a young man who had mild COVID-19 (a few samples of this study predate the infection). Cell type and time point are not known. CDR3s include the opening cysteine and the closing phenylalanine or tryptophan. D genes are given only for firm matches. Some rows have no size entry. The others give once, few or many, or a class for an expanded clone.

TRBV19	14	few	TRBJ2-3	.	TGTGCCAGTAGTGCGGCATCTAGCACAGATACGCAGTATTTT	CASSAASSTDTQYF
TRBV19	13	few	TRBJ1-2	TRBD1	TGTGCCAGTAGGAGGACAGGGTGGTATGGCTACACCTTC	CASRRTGWYGYTF
TRBV5-1	16	.	TRBJ2-2	.	TGCGCCAGCAGCTTGGAACAGTACCTGAACACCGGGGAGCTGTTTTTT	CASSLEQYLNTGELFF
TRBV20-1	15	.	TRBJ2-1	TRBD2	TGCAGTGCTCCTGACTTCGGGGGGAGAAACAATGAGCAGTTCTTC	CSAPDFGGRNNEQFF
TRBV20-1	15	.	TRBJ2-1	.	TGCAGTGCTAGAGTTGGAGGGGTGGACTACAATGAGCAGTTCTTC	CSARVGGVDYNEQFF
TRBV5-6	15	.	TRBJ1-3	TRBD1	TGTGCCAGCAGCTTCGGACAGGTCGACGGAAACACCATATATTTT	CASSFGQVDGNTIYF
TRBV9	13	once	TRBJ1-2	.	TGTGCCAGCAGCCCGGACGTTAACTATGGCTACACCTTC	CASSPDVNYGYTF
TRBV7-9	15	many	TRBJ1-6	.	TGTGCCAGCAGCTTGGCAGGGGCGCGGAGCTCACCCCTCCACTTT	CASSLAGARSSPLHF
TRBV20-1	13	few	TRBJ1-6	.	TGCAGTGCTAGAGTGGACAGATATTCACCCCTCCACTTT	CSARVDRYSPLHF
TRBV7-3	13	few	TRBJ1-1	TRBD1	TGTGCCAGCAGCACACGACAGGGAGGTGAAGCTTTCTTT	CASSTRQGGEAFF